The present T cell receptor (beta chain) was sequenced within a study of cytomegalovirus exposure and HLA in healthy donors (dated by TCRdb to about 2017). In terms of the full investigation: According to a later analysis, the 100 to 150 validation repertoires were produced on the same platform as the 666 repertoires of the first cohort. The aim of the study was to test whether cataloging public T cell receptors could identify signatures of past pathogen exposure. To predict cytomegalovirus infection status, the study brought together high-throughput TCR immunosequencing, statistical association of individual TCRs with disease status, and machine learning. Along with the roughly 670-subject first cohort, a separate validation cohort of 120 different subjects was used.

Receptor libraries were prepared by the immunoSEQ multiplex PCR assay. The authors processed their data as follows. A statistical classification framework was built to diagnose cytomegalovirus status from the catalog of TCR beta chain sequences. TCRdb provides this immuneACCESS table in a form limited to in-frame rearrangements. Some clones are lacking; in checked studies, under half of them reflect an unresolved V gene, and why the rest are absent is not known. That table gives V, J and clone size, and the DNA gave D and trimming. Here the sample has over 200,000 clones; around nine tenths occur a single time. In total, the top ten clones hold approximately 2.9% of the sample. Donors formed part of the validation cohort, which comprised approximately 130 subjects and was distinct from the first cohort of 690 or so subjects. Details on this clone: The clone's antigen remains unknown. No base-level quality is on record; no much larger clone is a single base apart.

Deletion took 3 bases off V and 8 bases off J, with a span of 11 bases between the germline ends. The germline V gene (reference sequence) provides CDR1 SEHNR and CDR2 FQNEAQ. The cysteine opens and the phenylalanine closes a CDR3 of 13 amino acids. The only DNA kept is the CDR3, 39 bases in frame from the first base. Broader findings and caveats from the paper: Most TCR sequences were observed very rarely across donors, whereas some public TCRs were present in many individuals. Subsequent analysis determined that TCRs grouped into clusters in the first cohort also showed a tendency toward co-occurrence across the 120 or so validation repertoires, and 85% to 95% of cluster scores exceeded 0. A few of the identified cytomegalovirus-associated TCR beta chains were confirmed in vitro to be specific for cytomegalovirus antigens. The study listed 150 to 200 TCR beta chains as associated with cytomegalovirus. The classifier was reported to diagnose cytomegalovirus status with high specificity and sensitivity in both the original cohort and the validation cohort. All 120 or so repertoires were used to score co-occurrence in the validation cohort in a later analysis, because that analysis had no HLA typing for the cohort. According to the authors, the approach could potentially be generalized to other disease states and immunological phenotypes.

The TCR was taken from a woman under 30 in good health and CMV-seronegative. Material for sequencing was PBMCs. The chain couples TRBV7-9 to TRBJ2-1; the D gene lacks a confident call. The base sequence is TGTGCCAGCAGCTTGATTTATCAGGATGAGCAGTTCTTC. Translated, this gives CASSLIYQDEQFF.